These 23 T cell receptor beta chains share one sample of origin, sequenced in a study of human T cells and chemical hapten exposure. TCRdb reprocessed the RACE reads with MiXCR, giving one entry per CDR3 protein. Here the sample spans around 120,000 distinct CDR3 sequences, more than 9.5% being singletons. Time point in this sample: patch test 1, 2 weeks after DPC sensitization. Regarding treatment: therapeutic diphenylcyclopropenone sensitization with weekly scalp DPC. The sample here was whole blood, taken in connection with sensitization to the hapten diphenylcyclopropenone (DPC). The receptors originated from a woman in her thirties or forties with alopecia areata. Some clones in this sample may be carry-over from other donors' samples.

This clonotype was counted a few times. The rearrangement uses TRBV6-1 and TRBJ1-1; D might be TRBD1 (5 bases). The germline V and J ends were trimmed by 2 bases and 2 bases, with 12 bases remaining between them. Germline V gives CDR1 MNHNS, CDR2 SASEGT. The CDR3 is 15 amino acids. The DNA of the CDR3 is TGTGCCAGCAGTGAATTGGGACGGACAAACACTGAAGCTTTCTTT. Amino acids: CASSELGRTNTEAFF.

This rearrangement joins TRBV6-5 to TRBJ2-7; the D gene is possibly TRBD2 (6 bases). CDR1 MNHEY and CDR2 SVGAGI come from the germline V gene. The CDR3 is 16 amino acids. V shed 6 bases and J shed 2 bases, with 20 bases lying between them. CDR3 sequence: CASSRDGGAGPYEQYF. The CDR3 DNA reads as TGTGCCAGCAGCCGCGACGGCGGGGCGGGGCCCTACGAGCAGTACTTC.

The V call is TRBV13, the J call TRBJ2-3, with TRBD2 matching 11 bases. Trimming removed 5 bases from V and 0 bases from J; junction bases left unmatched: 10. The germline V gene has CDR1 PRHDT and CDR2 FYEKMQ (reference sequence). The CDR3 runs to 18 residues. CDR3 DNA: TGTGCCAGCAGCAGTCGGGTAGCGGGGGGGAAGAGCACAGATACGCAGTATTTT. Translating gives CASSSRVAGGKSTDTQYF.

This chain uses TRBV7-2 with TRBJ2-2; the D is unclear. This CDR3 has 13 amino acids. Trimming removed 5 bases at V and 1 base at J, with 5 bases between. Germline CDR1 and CDR2: SGHTA and FQGNSA. In nucleotides, the CDR3 is TGTGCCAGCAGCAGTAAGAACACCGGGGAGCTGTTTTTT. This gives the protein CASSSKNTGELFF.

CDR3: CASSAERGPYEQYF. In nucleotides, the CDR3 is TGTGCCAGCAGCGCTGAGCGGGGGCCCTACGAGCAGTACTTC. This chain connects TRBV7-2 to TRBJ2-7; TRBD2 matches at 8 bases. CDR3 length: 14 amino acids. The trim removed 5 bases at V and 2 bases at J, leaving 5 bases unmatched. Germline lookup yields CDR1 SGHTA and CDR2 FQGNSA.

This clonotype was found a few times. The CDR3 nucleotides read TGCAGCGTGGCCGGGACCTATGAGCAGTTCTTC. It translates to CSVAGTYEQFF. This chain links TRBV29-1 with TRBJ2-1; D tentatively reads TRBD1 or TRBD2 (5 bases each). Germline V gene sequence: CDR1 SQVTM, CDR2 ANQGSEA. This CDR3 is 11 amino acids long. V lost 6 bases to trimming and J lost 8 bases, with 11 bases between them.

This clonotype has a count of ten or more. This chain links TRBV20-1 with TRBJ1-5; unclear D gene. The CDR3 totals 13 residues. Germline V gives CDR1 DFQATT, CDR2 SNEGSKA (reference sequence). Trimming took 3 bases from V and 3 from J, leaving 9 bases between them. The chain's CDR3 is CSARSGHNQPQHF. The CDR3 bases are TGCAGTGCTAGGTCCGGGCACAATCAGCCCCAGCATTTT.

This clonotype was seen many times. The chain is built from TRBV5-1 and TRBJ2-7; the D gene is possibly TRBD2 (7 bases). With 4 bases removed from V and 3 bases from J, the gap between germline ends came to 14 bases. Germline V gives CDR1 SGHRS, CDR2 YFSETQ. The CDR3 extends over 14 amino acids. In DNA form, the CDR3 reads TGCGCCAGCAGCCCTGGCGGGGGCCACTACGAGCAGTACTTC. It translates to CASSPGGGHYEQYF.

This clonotype was observed a few times. The junction shows a germline mismatch at one end, possibly a read error. CDR3 residues: CVSSPTSGGYTDTQYF. The CDR3, as DNA: TGCGTCAGCAGCCCGACTAGCGGGGGGTACACAGATACGCAGTATTTT. The chain combines TRBV4-3 with TRBJ2-3; 13 bases align to TRBD2. The germline V gene encodes CDR1 LGHNA and CDR2 YSLEER. The CDR3 has 16 residues.

This rearrangement joins TRBV6-2 or TRBV6-3 to TRBJ1-2; the match to TRBD1 covers 7 bases. The length of the CDR3 is 14 residues. Germline lookup yields CDR1 MNHEY and CDR2 SVGEGT. Trimming cost V 4 bases and J 8 bases; bases outside gene matches: 10. The CDR3 DNA reads as TGTGCCAGCAGTTTAGGACAGGCTTGGTGGGGCTACACCTTC. Translated, it gives CASSLGQAWWGYTF.

Ten or more counts support this clonotype. This sequence joins TRBV6-2 or TRBV6-3 and TRBJ2-2; no firm D call. Trimming took 5 bases from V and 6 from J, leaving 16 bases between them. Germline assignment: CDR1 MNHEY and CDR2 SVGEGT. The length of the CDR3 is 15 residues. The CDR3 here is CASSRFAGQAGELFF. The CDR3 region has the DNA TGTGCCAGCAGTCGTTTCGCCGGTCAGGCCGGGGAGCTGTTTTTT.

The table lists this clonotype with a few counts. The chain has TRBV2 and TRBJ2-7, with a weak D call TRBD1 (6 bases). The V end lost 0 bases, the J end lost 7 bases, and 13 bases lay between the germline ends. Germline CDR1 reads SNHLY; CDR2 reads FYNNEI. This CDR3 contains 14 residues. DNA for the CDR3: TGTGCCAGCAGTGAAGCACTAGGGGGAAGGGAGCAGTACTTC. It codes for CASSEALGGREQYF.

V and J are TRBV11-2 and TRBJ2-7; D possibly corresponds to TRBD1 (5 bases). This CDR3 comprises 14 residues. Germline CDR1 and CDR2: SGHAT and FQNNGV. Trimming removed 4 bases from V and 4 bases from J, with 14 bases in between. The CDR3 protein is CASSYRPRLYEQYF. The CDR3 DNA follows: TGTGCCAGCAGCTACAGGCCCCGCCTATACGAGCAGTACTTC.

This clonotype was observed many times. The CDR3 loop reads CASSQAGGSSGNTIYF. The CDR3 nucleotides are TGTGCCAGCAGCCAGGCGGGGGGGAGCTCTGGAAACACCATATATTTT. This rearrangement joins TRBV5-5 to TRBJ1-3; TRBD1 might be the D (5 bases). From germline, CDR1 is SGHKS and CDR2 YYEKEE (reference sequence). V was trimmed by 4 bases and J by 0 bases, leaving 14 bases between them. The CDR3 sequence is 16 residues long.

This clonotype was counted a few times. This chain joins TRBV4-3 and TRBJ2-3; D perhaps matches TRBD2 (5 bases). Trimming took off 3 bases at V and 4 bases at J, with 11 bases between the two ends. This CDR3 region has 14 residues. Germline V gives CDR1 LGHNA, CDR2 YSLEER. As DNA, the CDR3 is TGCGCCAGCAGCCAGGGGTTAGCGTCAGATACGCAGTATTTT. Amino acid sequence: CASSQGLASDTQYF.

This clonotype was counted only a few times. The V gene is TRBV24-1, the J gene TRBJ2-1, with a weak D call TRBD1 (5 bases). Trimming removed 5 bases from V and 7 bases from J, with 11 bases in between. The CDR3 is 13 residues long. Germline V lookup: CDR1 KGHDR, CDR2 SFDVKD. CDR3 bases: TGTGCCACCAGTGGGCCAGGGCCTAATGAGCAGTTCTTC. Its translation: CATSGPGPNEQFF.

This clonotype was seen many times. The chain recombines TRBV12-3 or TRBV12-4 with TRBJ2-5; D call uncertain. The ends were cut back, 3 bases at V and 4 bases at J, with 9 bases in the middle. The CDR3 sequence is 13 residues long. The CDR3 bases are TGTGCCAGCAGTTTGGGGTCCCGAGAGACCCAGTACTTC. Protein: CASSLGSRETQYF.

The genes are TRBV12-3 or TRBV12-4 and TRBJ2-2, with D unclear. This CDR3 has 11 amino acids. With 8 bases removed from V and 6 bases from J, the gap between germline ends came to 7 bases. DNA of the CDR3: TGTGCCAGCCGCCGTCCCGGGGAGCTGTTTTTT. Its protein product is CASRRPGELFF.

This clonotype occurred many times. This chain joins TRBV5-1 and TRBJ2-2; D perhaps matches TRBD2 (6 bases). The CDR3 has 15 residues. Germline values: CDR1 SGHRS, CDR2 YFSETQ. The germline V and J ends were trimmed by 1 base and 6 bases, with 13 bases remaining between them. In DNA form, the CDR3 reads TGCGCCAGCAGCTTGAAGGCCTCGGGGGCCGGGGAGCTGTTTTTT. Encoded protein: CASSLKASGAGELFF.

This clonotype was recorded many times. The V call is TRBV6-4, the J call TRBJ2-3, with a possible D match to TRBD1 (5 bases). Germline CDR1 MRHNA, CDR2 SNTAGT. The CDR3 is 13 amino acids. Trimming shortened V by 0 bases and J by 7 bases, and 8 bases separated the two germline ends. The CDR3 here is CASSDSQGNTQYF. In DNA form, the CDR3 reads TGTGCCAGCAGTGACTCGCAGGGAAATACGCAGTATTTT.

This clonotype came up a few times. J is TRBJ1-5 and V is TRBV7-2; no definite D call. CDR3 length: 12 amino acids. Germline CDR1 is SGHTA and CDR2 is FQGNSA. Trimming cost V 1 base and J 6 bases, with 4 bases left between them. CDR3 coding DNA: TGTGCCAGCAGCTTAGAAAGTCAGCCCCAGCATTTT. Translation gives CASSLESQPQHF.

This clonotype was detected a few times. The V gene is TRBV30, the J gene TRBJ2-1, with 10 positions matching TRBD2. The germline CDR1 and CDR2 sequences are GTSNPN and SVGIG (reference sequence). Unmatched junction bases numbered 6, after V lost 3 bases and J lost 7 bases. CDR3 size: 14 residues. CDR3 protein: CAWRIAGGRNEQFF. CDR3 in DNA: TGTGCCTGGAGAATAGCGGGGGGAAGGAATGAGCAGTTCTTC.

There are a few counts of this clonotype. DNA of the CDR3: TGTGCCAGCAGTTTAAAGGGAAGGAACACTGAAGCTTTCTTT. Translation: CASSLKGRNTEAFF. The V call is TRBV12-3 or TRBV12-4, the J call TRBJ1-1; the D is unclear. The CDR3 covers 14 residues. V lost 2 bases, J lost 1 base, and 8 bases lay in between.